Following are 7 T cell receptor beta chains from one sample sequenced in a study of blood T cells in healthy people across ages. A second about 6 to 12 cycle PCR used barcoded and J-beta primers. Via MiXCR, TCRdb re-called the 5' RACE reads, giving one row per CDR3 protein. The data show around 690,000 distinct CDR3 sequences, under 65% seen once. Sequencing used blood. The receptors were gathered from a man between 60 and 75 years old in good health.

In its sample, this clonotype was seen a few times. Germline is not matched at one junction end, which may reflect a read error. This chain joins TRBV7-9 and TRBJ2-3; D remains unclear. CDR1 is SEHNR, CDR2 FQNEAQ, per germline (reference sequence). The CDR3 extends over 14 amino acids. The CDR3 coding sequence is TGTGCCGGCAGCTCTCCTACTAGCACAGATACGCAGTATTTT. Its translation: CAGSSPTSTDTQYF.

The CDR3 nucleotides are TGTGCCAGCAGTGTCCAGCGGGGGGAGACCCAGTACTTC. Its translation: CASSVQRGETQYF. The chain carries TRBV12-3 or TRBV12-4 and TRBJ2-5, with 8 bases that match TRBD2. The CDR3 consists of 13 residues. Unmatched junction bases numbered 4, after V lost 5 bases and J lost 5 bases.

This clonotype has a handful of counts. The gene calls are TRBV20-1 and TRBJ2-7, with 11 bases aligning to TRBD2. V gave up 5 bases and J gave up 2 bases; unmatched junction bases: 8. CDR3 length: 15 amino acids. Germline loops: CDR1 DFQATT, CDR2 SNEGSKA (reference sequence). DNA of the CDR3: TGCAGTGCTCTCCCCGGGACTAGCGGAACCTACGAGCAGTACTTC. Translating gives CSALPGTSGTYEQYF.

For the CDR3, the DNA is TGTGCCAGTAGCCCCGGACTAGCGGGGGGCGAAGGGCAGTACTTC. It yields the protein CASSPGLAGGEGQYF. V usage is TRBV19 and J usage is TRBJ2-7; 14 bases line up with TRBD2. J was trimmed by 9 bases and V by 6 bases; bases with no gene match: 10. The CDR3 has 15 residues. Germline CDR1 LNHDA, CDR2 SQIVND (reference sequence).

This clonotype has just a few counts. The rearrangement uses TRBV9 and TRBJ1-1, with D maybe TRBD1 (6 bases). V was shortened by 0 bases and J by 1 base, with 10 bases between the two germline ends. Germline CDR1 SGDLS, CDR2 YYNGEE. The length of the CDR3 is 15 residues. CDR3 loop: CASSVGGRGNTEAFF. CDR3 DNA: TGTGCCAGCAGCGTAGGCGGCAGGGGGAACACTGAAGCTTTCTTT.

CDR3 sequence: CASSLRTGSDEQYF. The CDR3, as DNA: TGCGCCAGCAGCTTACGGACAGGGTCGGACGAGCAGTACTTC. The rearrangement uses TRBV5-1 and TRBJ2-7, with 8 bases that match TRBD1. V gave up 2 bases and J gave up 5 bases; unmatched junction bases: 6. The germline V gene has CDR1 SGHRS and CDR2 YFSETQ. The CDR3 length is 14 residues.

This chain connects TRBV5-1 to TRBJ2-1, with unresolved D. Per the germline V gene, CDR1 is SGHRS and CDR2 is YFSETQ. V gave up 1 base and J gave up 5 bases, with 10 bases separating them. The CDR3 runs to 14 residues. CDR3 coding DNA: TGCGCCAGCAGCTTGACTCTAAGAAACAATGAGCAGTTCTTC. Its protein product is CASSLTLRNNEQFF.